This T cell receptor beta chain was sequenced for a study of beta chain features in type 1 diabetes. General study results and limits: The study found moderately but significantly shorter TCRB CDR3s in all four CD4+ subsets of Type 1 diabetes patients.

Purity exceeded 95% in all sorted populations. As regards this clone: Its antigen remains unknown.

Every bit of the isolated RNA underwent reverse transcription, so sequencing read expressed TCRB transcripts. Using immunoSEQ multiplex PCR, the repertoire was profiled, and TCRdb retains in-frame clones only, with some absent. The sample lists a few hundred thousand clones, around 9.6% occurring once. CDR3 length: 14 amino acids. J lost 7 bases, V lost 1 base, and 4 bases had no gene match. The germline V gene has CDR1 LNHDA and CDR2 SQIVND (reference sequence). The chain couples TRBV19 to TRBJ2-1; 7 nucleotides match TRBD2. The sequence was collected from a man under 40 with type 1 diabetes. The sequencing input was central memory CD4+ T cells from blood. The CDR3 nucleotides read TGTGCCAGTAGTATAGGACTAGCCCTTAATGAGCAGTTCTTC. Translated, it gives CASSIGLALNEQFF.